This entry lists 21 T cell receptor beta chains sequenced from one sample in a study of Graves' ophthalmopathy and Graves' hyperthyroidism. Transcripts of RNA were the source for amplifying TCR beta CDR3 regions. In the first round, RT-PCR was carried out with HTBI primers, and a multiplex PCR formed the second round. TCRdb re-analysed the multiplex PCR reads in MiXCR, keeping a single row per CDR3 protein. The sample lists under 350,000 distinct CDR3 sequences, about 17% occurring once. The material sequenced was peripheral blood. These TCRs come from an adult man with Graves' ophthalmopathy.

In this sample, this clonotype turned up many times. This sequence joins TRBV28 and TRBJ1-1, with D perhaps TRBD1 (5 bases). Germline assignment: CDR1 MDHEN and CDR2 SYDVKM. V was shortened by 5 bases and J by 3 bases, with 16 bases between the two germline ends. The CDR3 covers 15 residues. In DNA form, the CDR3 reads TGTGCCAGCAGTCCCCTGGGGCTGGGGGACACTGAAGCTTTCTTT. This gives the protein CASSPLGLGDTEAFF.

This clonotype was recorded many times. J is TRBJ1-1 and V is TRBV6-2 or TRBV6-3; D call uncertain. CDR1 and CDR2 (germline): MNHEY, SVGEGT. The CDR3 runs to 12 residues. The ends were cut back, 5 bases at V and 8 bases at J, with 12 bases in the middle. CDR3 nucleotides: TGTGCCAGCAGTCGCGGACCCGTGGAAGCTTTCTTT. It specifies CASSRGPVEAFF.

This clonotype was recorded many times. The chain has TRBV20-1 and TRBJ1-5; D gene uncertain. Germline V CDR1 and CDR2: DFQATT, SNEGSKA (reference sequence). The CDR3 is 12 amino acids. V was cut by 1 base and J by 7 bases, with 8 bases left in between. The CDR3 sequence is CSARVGEQPQHF. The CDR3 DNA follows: TGCAGTGCTAGAGTGGGTGAACAGCCCCAGCATTTT.

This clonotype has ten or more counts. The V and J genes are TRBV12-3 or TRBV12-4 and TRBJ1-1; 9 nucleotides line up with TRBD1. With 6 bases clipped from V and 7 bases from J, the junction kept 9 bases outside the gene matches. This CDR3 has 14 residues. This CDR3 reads CASSEDRGWDEAFF. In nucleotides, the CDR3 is TGTGCCAGCAGCGAAGACAGGGGGTGGGATGAAGCTTTCTTT.

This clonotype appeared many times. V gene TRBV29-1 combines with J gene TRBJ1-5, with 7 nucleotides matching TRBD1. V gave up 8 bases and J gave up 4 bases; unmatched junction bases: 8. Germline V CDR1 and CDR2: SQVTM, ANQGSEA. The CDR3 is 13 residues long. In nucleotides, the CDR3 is TGCAGCTTCCGGGACAGTCCGAATCAGCCCCAGCATTTT. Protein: CSFRDSPNQPQHF.

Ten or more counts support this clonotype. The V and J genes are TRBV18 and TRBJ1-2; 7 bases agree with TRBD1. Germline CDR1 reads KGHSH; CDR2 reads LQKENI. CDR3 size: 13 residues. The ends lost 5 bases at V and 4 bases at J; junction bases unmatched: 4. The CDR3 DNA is TGTGCCAGCTCAGAGGGGGCGAGCTATGGCTACACCTTC. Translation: CASSEGASYGYTF. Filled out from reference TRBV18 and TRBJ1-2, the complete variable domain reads NAGVMQNPRHLVRRRGQEARLRCSPMKGHSHVYWYRQLPEEGLKFMVYLQKENIIDESGMPKERFSAEFPKEGPSILRIQQVVRGDSAAYFCASSEGASYGYTFGSGTRLTVV.

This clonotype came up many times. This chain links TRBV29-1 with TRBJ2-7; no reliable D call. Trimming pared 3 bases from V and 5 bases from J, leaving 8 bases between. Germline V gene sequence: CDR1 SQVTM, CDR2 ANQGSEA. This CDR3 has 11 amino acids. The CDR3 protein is CSVENDDEQYF. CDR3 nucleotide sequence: TGCAGCGTTGAGAACGACGACGAGCAGTACTTC.

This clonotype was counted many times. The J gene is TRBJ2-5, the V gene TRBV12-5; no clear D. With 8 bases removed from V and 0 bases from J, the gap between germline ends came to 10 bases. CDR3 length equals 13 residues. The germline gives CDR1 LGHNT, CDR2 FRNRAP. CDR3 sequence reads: CASTSGHQETQYF. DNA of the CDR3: TGTGCTAGTACGTCAGGTCACCAAGAGACCCAGTACTTC.

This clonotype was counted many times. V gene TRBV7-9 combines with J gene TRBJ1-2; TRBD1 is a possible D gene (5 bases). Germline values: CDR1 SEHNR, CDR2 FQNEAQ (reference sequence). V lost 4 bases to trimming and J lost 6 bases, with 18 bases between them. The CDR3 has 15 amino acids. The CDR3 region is CASSSTLQVYNGYTF. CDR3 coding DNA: TGTGCCAGCAGCTCAACTCTACAGGTTTACAATGGCTACACCTTC.

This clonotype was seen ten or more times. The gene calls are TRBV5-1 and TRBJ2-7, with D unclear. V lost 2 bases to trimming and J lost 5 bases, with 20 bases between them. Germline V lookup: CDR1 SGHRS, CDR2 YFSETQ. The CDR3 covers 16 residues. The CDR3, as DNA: TGCGCCAGCAGCTTCTCGAATGGACCCATTTCCCACGAGCAGTACTTC. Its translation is CASSFSNGPISHEQYF.

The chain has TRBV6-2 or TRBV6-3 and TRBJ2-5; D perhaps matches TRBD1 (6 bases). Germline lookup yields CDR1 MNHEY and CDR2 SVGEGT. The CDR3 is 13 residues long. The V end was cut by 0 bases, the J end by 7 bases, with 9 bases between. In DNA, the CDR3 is TGTGCCAGCAGTTACTCTACAGGGTTGACCCAGTACTTC. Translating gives CASSYSTGLTQYF.

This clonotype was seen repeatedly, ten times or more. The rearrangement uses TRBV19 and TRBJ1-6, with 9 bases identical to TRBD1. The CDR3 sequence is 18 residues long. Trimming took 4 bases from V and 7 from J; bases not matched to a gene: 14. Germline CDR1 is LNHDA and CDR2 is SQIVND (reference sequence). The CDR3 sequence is CASSTGPQGAEWNSPLHF. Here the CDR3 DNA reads TGTGCCAGTAGTACCGGACCACAGGGGGCGGAATGGAATTCACCCCTCCACTTT.

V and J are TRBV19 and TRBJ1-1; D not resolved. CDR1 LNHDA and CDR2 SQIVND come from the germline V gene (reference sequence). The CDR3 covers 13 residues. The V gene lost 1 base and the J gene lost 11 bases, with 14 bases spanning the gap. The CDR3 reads CASSIVVYGVAFF. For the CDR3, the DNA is TGTGCCAGTAGTATAGTCGTATACGGGGTGGCTTTCTTT.

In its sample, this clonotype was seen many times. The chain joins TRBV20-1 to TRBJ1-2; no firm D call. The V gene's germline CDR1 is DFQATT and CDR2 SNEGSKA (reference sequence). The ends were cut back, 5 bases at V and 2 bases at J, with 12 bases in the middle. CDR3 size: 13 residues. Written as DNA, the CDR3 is TGCAGTGCTCACTTACAGAAGAACTATGGCTACACCTTC. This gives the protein CSAHLQKNYGYTF.

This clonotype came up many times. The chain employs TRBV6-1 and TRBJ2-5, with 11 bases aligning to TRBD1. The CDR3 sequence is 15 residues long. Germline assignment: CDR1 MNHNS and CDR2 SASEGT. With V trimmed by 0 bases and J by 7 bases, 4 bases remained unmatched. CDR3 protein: CASSEAPGQGVTQYF. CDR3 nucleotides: TGTGCCAGCAGTGAAGCGCCGGGACAGGGGGTGACCCAGTACTTC.

DNA of the CDR3: TGTGCCAGCAGTCCGGACGGATTTCAAGAGACCCAGTACTTC. This sequence encodes CASSPDGFQETQYF. The chain has TRBV28 and TRBJ2-5; D is ambiguous. Trimming removed 5 bases from V and 2 bases from J, with 12 bases in between. The germline gives CDR1 MDHEN, CDR2 SYDVKM. The CDR3 runs to 14 residues.

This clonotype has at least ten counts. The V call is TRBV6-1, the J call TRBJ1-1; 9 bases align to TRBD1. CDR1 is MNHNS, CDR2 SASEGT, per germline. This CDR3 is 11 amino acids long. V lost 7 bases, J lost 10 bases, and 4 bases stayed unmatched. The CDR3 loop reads CASTRTGVAFF. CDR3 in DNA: TGTGCCAGCACCCGGACAGGGGTAGCTTTCTTT.

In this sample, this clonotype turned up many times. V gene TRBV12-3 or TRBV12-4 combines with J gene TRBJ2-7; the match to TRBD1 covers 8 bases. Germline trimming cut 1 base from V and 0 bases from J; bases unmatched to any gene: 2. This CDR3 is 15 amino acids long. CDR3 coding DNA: TGTGCCAGCAGTTTAGGGACAGGGAGCTCCTACGAGCAGTACTTC. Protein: CASSLGTGSSYEQYF.

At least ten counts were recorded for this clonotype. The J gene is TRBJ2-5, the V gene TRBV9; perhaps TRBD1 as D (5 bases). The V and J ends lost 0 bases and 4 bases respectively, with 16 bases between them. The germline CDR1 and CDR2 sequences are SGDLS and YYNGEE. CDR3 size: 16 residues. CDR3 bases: TGTGCCAGCAGCGTAGATGGTGGGGCGGCAGGAGAGACCCAGTACTTC. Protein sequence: CASSVDGGAAGETQYF.

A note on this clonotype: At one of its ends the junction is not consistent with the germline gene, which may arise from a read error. The CDR3 reads CASSAIRDTGELSF. Here the CDR3 DNA reads TGTGCCAGCAGTGCCATCAGGGACACCGGGGAGCTGTCTTTT. This chain uses TRBV28 with TRBJ2-2; TRBD1 is a possible D gene (6 bases). The CDR3 loop spans 14 amino acids. Germline CDR1 and CDR2: MDHEN and SYDVKM.

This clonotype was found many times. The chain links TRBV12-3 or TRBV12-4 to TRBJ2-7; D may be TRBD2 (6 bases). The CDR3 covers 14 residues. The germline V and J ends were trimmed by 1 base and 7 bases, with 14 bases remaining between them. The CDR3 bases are TGTGCCAGCAGTTTAGAAGGGAGGCAACAAGAGCAGTACTTC. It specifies CASSLEGRQQEQYF.